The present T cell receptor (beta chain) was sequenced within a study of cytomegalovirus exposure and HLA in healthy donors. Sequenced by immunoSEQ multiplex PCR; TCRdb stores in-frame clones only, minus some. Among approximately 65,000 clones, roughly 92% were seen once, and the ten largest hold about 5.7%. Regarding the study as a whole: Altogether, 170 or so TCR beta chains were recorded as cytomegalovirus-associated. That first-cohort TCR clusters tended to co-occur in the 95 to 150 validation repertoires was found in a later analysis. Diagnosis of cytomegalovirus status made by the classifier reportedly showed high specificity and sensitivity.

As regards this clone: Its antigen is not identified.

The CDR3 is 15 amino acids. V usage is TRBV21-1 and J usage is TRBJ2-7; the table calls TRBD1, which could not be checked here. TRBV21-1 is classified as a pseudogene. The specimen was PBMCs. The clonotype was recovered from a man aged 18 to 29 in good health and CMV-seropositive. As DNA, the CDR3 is TGTGCCAGCAGCTTAGGACAGGGGTTATCCTACGAGCAGTACTTC. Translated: CASSLGQGLSYEQYF.